Following are 26 T cell receptor beta chains from one sample sequenced in a study of CD4+ T cells in melanoma. Clones were sequenced by immunoSEQ multiplex PCR, and TCRdb holds only the in-frame ones, with some missing. This table holds about 50,000 clones, roughly 87% found once. The sample consisted of peripheral blood. The receptors here all came from a human donor with melanoma.

The V and J genes are TRBV9 and TRBJ2-7; D is unresolved. The CDR3 is made up of 18 amino acids. CDR1 is SGDLS and CDR2 is YYNGEE in the germline V gene. V shed 3 bases and J shed 0 bases, with 22 bases lying between them. The DNA of the CDR3 is TGTGCCAGCAGCGCACGACCAGCCACAACCTCGGGCTCCTACGAGCAGTACTTC. Translated, it gives CASSARPATTSGSYEQYF.

This rearrangement joins TRBV30 to TRBJ2-7; the D is unclear. Trimming took off 2 bases at V and 1 base at J, with 6 bases between the two ends. This CDR3 has 12 residues. CDR1 is GTSNPN, CDR2 SVGIG, per germline (reference sequence). The chain's CDR3 is CAWSISSYEQYF. In DNA, the CDR3 is TGTGCCTGGAGTATAAGTTCCTACGAGCAGTACTTC.

The chain links TRBV9 to TRBJ1-1; TRBD1 might be the D (6 bases). Germline V CDR1 and CDR2: SGDLS, YYNGEE. The CDR3 is made up of 14 amino acids. Deletions cut 2 bases from V and 5 bases from J, with 13 bases between. The CDR3 DNA follows: TGTGCCAGCAGCGTCGAGGGGGTGGGGACTGAAGCTTTCTTT. This codes for CASSVEGVGTEAFF.

J is TRBJ2-2 and V is TRBV6-5; TRBD1 matches at 8 bases. CDR1 is MNHEY, CDR2 SVGAGI, per germline. V was pared by 1 base and J by 7 bases, with 5 bases of the junction left unmatched. The CDR3 runs to 15 residues. The CDR3 here is CASSYFQGAGGELFF. The CDR3 region has the DNA TGTGCCAGCAGTTACTTCCAGGGGGCAGGCGGGGAGCTGTTTTTT.

The genes are TRBV18 and TRBJ1-6, with D perhaps matching TRBD1 (6 bases). Germline CDR1 is KGHSH and CDR2 is LQKENI. The CDR3 extends over 15 amino acids. Trimming removed 5 bases at V and 10 bases at J, with 18 bases between. The CDR3 spells CASSTGAGVQSPLHF. In DNA, the CDR3 is TGTGCCAGCTCAACCGGGGCAGGGGTTCAATCACCCCTCCACTTT.

The CDR3 bases are TGCAGCGTTGAAGGAGGGCATTACGAGCAGTACTTC. Translating gives CSVEGGHYEQYF. V usage is TRBV29-1 and J usage is TRBJ2-7; TRBD2 is a possible D gene (5 bases). V was clipped by 1 base and J by 4 bases, with 8 bases between them. Germline V gene data show CDR1 as SQVTM and CDR2 as ANQGSEA. The CDR3 is 12 amino acids.

The chain links TRBV11-2 to TRBJ2-3, with TRBD1 identical over 9 bases. The CDR3 runs 17 residues. Germline trimming cut 6 bases from V and 0 bases from J; bases unmatched to any gene: 10. Germline V CDR1 and CDR2: SGHAT, FQNNGV. The CDR3 sequence is CASSPGQGGFSTDTQYF. CDR3 in DNA: TGTGCCAGCAGTCCGGGACAGGGTGGGTTTAGCACAGATACGCAGTATTTT.

This chain joins TRBV19 and TRBJ1-5; D is ambiguous. Germline lookup yields CDR1 LNHDA and CDR2 SQIVND (reference sequence). This CDR3 spans 14 amino acids. Trimming took off 3 bases at V and 1 base at J, with 7 bases between the two ends. Here the CDR3 reads CASSMIQSNQPQHF. CDR3 sequence (DNA): TGTGCCAGTAGTATGATACAGAGCAATCAGCCCCAGCATTTT.

The chain is built from TRBV15 and TRBJ1-5; 10 bases fit TRBD1. Germline CDR1 and CDR2: LNHNV and YYDKDF (reference sequence). Trimming removed 5 bases from V and 11 bases from J; junction bases left unmatched: 12. This CDR3 is 15 amino acids long. CDR3 sequence reads: CATSEDRGTQSAQHF. CDR3 nucleotides: TGTGCCACCAGCGAGGACAGGGGGACCCAATCGGCCCAGCATTTT.

The chain is built from TRBV5-1 and TRBJ2-3; 10 nucleotides align to TRBD2. J was trimmed by 4 bases and V by 3 bases; bases with no gene match: 8. Germline V gene lookup returns CDR1 SGHRS and CDR2 YFSETQ. This CDR3 spans 16 amino acids. DNA for the CDR3: TGCGCCAGCAGCTCCGGACTAGCGGCGACAGCAGATACGCAGTATTTT. This encodes CASSSGLAATADTQYF.

CDR3 region: CASSLAVTSYGYTF. Here the CDR3 DNA reads TGTGCCAGCAGCTTAGCGGTGACAAGCTATGGCTACACCTTC. The rearrangement links TRBV7-2 to TRBJ1-2; D remains ambiguous. The CDR3 runs 14 residues. Germline V lookup: CDR1 SGHTA, CDR2 FQGNSA. V lost 0 bases, J lost 4 bases, and 9 bases lay in between.

The rearrangement joins TRBV5-1 to TRBJ2-3; 11 nucleotides agree with TRBD1. The germline V gene has CDR1 SGHRS and CDR2 YFSETQ. Trimming removed 4 bases from V and 6 bases from J; junction bases left unmatched: 10. The CDR3 sequence is 16 residues long. The CDR3 here is CASSRGPGQGVDTQYF. Here the CDR3 DNA reads TGCGCCAGCAGCAGGGGGCCGGGACAGGGGGTGGATACGCAGTATTTT.

V is TRBV5-4 and J is TRBJ2-1; 9 nucleotides align to TRBD2. With V trimmed by 1 base and J by 5 bases, 1 base remained unmatched. The CDR3 sequence is 14 residues long. Germline CDR1 and CDR2: SGHNT and YYREEE (reference sequence). CDR3 protein: CASSLIAGDNEQFF. The CDR3 nucleotides read TGTGCCAGCAGCTTGATAGCGGGGGACAATGAGCAGTTCTTC.

The chain recombines TRBV7-3 with TRBJ2-5, with 7 bases aligning to TRBD1. J lost 5 bases, V lost 3 bases, and 9 bases had no gene match. The CDR3 extends over 15 amino acids. CDR1 SGHTA and CDR2 FQGTGA come from the germline V gene. The CDR3 sequence: CASSFLGTDGETQYF. CDR3 in DNA: TGTGCCAGCAGCTTTCTGGGGACAGACGGGGAGACCCAGTACTTC.

This rearrangement joins TRBV19 to TRBJ2-2; no clear D gene. The germline gives CDR1 LNHDA, CDR2 SQIVND (reference sequence). Trimming shortened V by 0 bases and J by 7 bases, and 12 bases separated the two germline ends. The CDR3 spans 15 residues. The CDR3 spells CASSIDPDIRGELFF. In DNA form, the CDR3 reads TGTGCCAGTAGTATAGACCCCGACATTCGCGGGGAGCTGTTTTTT.

The V call is TRBV7-8, the J call TRBJ1-3; 9 bases line up with TRBD1. The CDR3 contains 16 residues. Trimming took 4 bases from V and 3 from J; bases not matched to a gene: 7. Per germline, CDR1 SGHVS and CDR2 FQNEAQ. The CDR3 spells CASSSRGQGLGNTIYF. CDR3 nucleotides: TGTGCCAGCAGCTCCCGCGGACAGGGGCTTGGAAACACCATATATTTT.

V usage is TRBV4-2 and J usage is TRBJ2-5; TRBD2 is a possible D gene (7 bases). The V gene's germline CDR1 is LGHNA and CDR2 YNFKEQ. This CDR3 is 17 amino acids long. V was shortened by 0 bases and J by 2 bases, with 16 bases between the two germline ends. This CDR3 reads CASSQEGGATGQETQYF. As DNA, the CDR3 is TGTGCCAGCAGCCAAGAAGGGGGGGCCACAGGGCAAGAGACCCAGTACTTC.

This clone was counted a single time. A far larger clone differs by one base, so this is likely a read error. This sample also contains other DNA sequences that code for the same CDR3. The chain carries TRBV11-2 and TRBJ2-5; 7 nucleotides match TRBD2. Judging by the DNA end, TRBJ2-7 fits better; the J call may be wrong. The germline V gene encodes CDR1 SGHAT and CDR2 FQNNGV. The CDR3 has 12 amino acids. Written as DNA, the CDR3 is TGTGCCAGCAGCTTAGGGGGGGGCGAGCAGTACTTC. Its protein is CASSLGGGEQYF.

The genes are TRBV6-6 and TRBJ1-6, with D uncertain. Germline V gene lookup returns CDR1 MNHNY and CDR2 SVGAGI (reference sequence). The CDR3 length is 15 residues. The V end was cut by 2 bases, the J end by 2 bases, with 7 bases between. The chain's CDR3 is CASSYQVPYNSPLHF. The CDR3, as DNA: TGTGCCAGCAGTTACCAGGTTCCCTATAATTCACCCCTCCACTTT.

This sequence joins TRBV9 and TRBJ2-1, with D possibly TRBD1 on 8 matching bases. V gave up 3 bases and J gave up 7 bases, with 17 bases separating them. Germline V lookup: CDR1 SGDLS, CDR2 YYNGEE. CDR3 length: 15 amino acids. As DNA, the CDR3 is TGTGCCAGCAGCGCACAGGGGGGGGAAGGAAATGAGCAGTTCTTC. This sequence encodes CASSAQGGEGNEQFF.

This chain uses TRBV15 with TRBJ1-2, with TRBD1 as a possible D gene (6 bases). CDR1 is LNHNV and CDR2 is YYDKDF in the germline V gene (reference sequence). The V and J ends lost 0 bases and 3 bases respectively, with 11 bases between them. The CDR3 has 15 amino acids. The CDR3 sequence is CATSRDIGQYYGYTF. In DNA form, the CDR3 reads TGTGCCACCAGCAGAGATATAGGACAGTACTATGGCTACACCTTC.

The rearrangement uses TRBV6-5 and TRBJ2-7, with 9 bases matching TRBD1. CDR1 is MNHEY and CDR2 is SVGAGI in the germline V gene. Germline trimming cut 4 bases from V and 1 base from J; bases unmatched to any gene: 5. The CDR3 is 15 residues long. DNA of the CDR3: TGTGCCAGCAGTTGGGGACAGGGCGAGTCCTACGAGCAGTACTTC. Translating it yields CASSWGQGESYEQYF.

This chain links TRBV6-1 with TRBJ2-7, with D hard to call. Deletions cut 1 base from V and 8 bases from J, with 6 bases between. Germline V gene sequence: CDR1 MNHNS, CDR2 SASEGT. The length of the CDR3 is 11 residues. The CDR3 bases are TGTGCCAGCAGTGAAGGGGATCAGCAGTACTTC. It codes for CASSEGDQQYF.

In nucleotides, the CDR3 is TGTGCCAGCAGCTCTCCGCTGGATACGCAGTATTTT. It yields the protein CASSSPLDTQYF. V gene TRBV9 combines with J gene TRBJ2-3, with unresolved D. CDR1 and CDR2 (germline): SGDLS, YYNGEE. CDR3 length: 12 residues. Trimming removed 4 bases at V and 6 bases at J, with 9 bases between.

V and J are TRBV6-6 and TRBJ2-7; D perhaps matches TRBD1 (6 bases). The CDR3 has 13 residues. CDR1 MNHNY and CDR2 SVGAGI come from the germline V gene (reference sequence). Between the trimmed V and J ends, which lost 6 bases and 3 bases, there was a span of 12 bases. The CDR3: CASSGDRNYEQYF. The CDR3 region has the DNA TGTGCCAGCAGCGGCGACAGGAACTACGAGCAGTACTTC.

J is TRBJ1-4 and V is TRBV9; D possibly corresponds to TRBD1 (5 bases). In germline, CDR1 is SGDLS, CDR2 YYNGEE. This CDR3 is built from 14 residues. The V end lost 0 bases, the J end lost 8 bases, and 11 bases lay between the germline ends. CDR3 sequence: CASSVGRGREKLFF. CDR3 sequence (DNA): TGTGCCAGCAGCGTAGGTAGGGGTCGGGAAAAACTGTTTTTT. Full variable domain (remainder filled in from reference TRBV9 and TRBJ1-4): DSGVTQTPKHLITATGQRVTLRCSPRSGDLSVYWYQQSLDQGLQFLIQYYNGEERAKGNILERFSAQQFPDLHSELNLSSLELGDSALYFCASSVGRGREKLFFGSGTQLSVL.